The 10 T cell receptor beta chains below all came from one sample that was sequenced in a study of blood T cell repertoires in COVID-19. Assay used: immunoSEQ multiplex PCR; TCRdb lists only in-frame clones, some missing. This table holds tens of thousands of clones, roughly nine tenths found once. The sample comprised peripheral blood. The receptors were gathered from a human donor in a cohort sampled during active COVID-19.

About this clone itself: An end of the junction does not agree with germline; a read error may underlie this. The chain joins TRBV4-1 to TRBJ2-3, with 14 bases fitting TRBD2. Germline lookup yields CDR1 MGHRA and CDR2 YSYEKL. This CDR3 has 22 amino acids. This CDR3 is CARSQEGGGLAGGLRSTDTQYF. CDR3 coding DNA: TGCGCCCGCAGCCAAGAGGGGGGCGGACTAGCGGGGGGCCTCCGGAGCACAGATACGCAGTATTTT.

The V call is TRBV11-3, the J call TRBJ2-1, with TRBD2 identical over 8 bases. Germline V gene sequence: CDR1 SGHNT, CDR2 YENEEA. V gave up 4 bases and J gave up 3 bases; unmatched junction bases: 14. CDR3 length equals 18 residues. The CDR3: CASSSSSGGKVNYNEQFF. The CDR3 DNA reads as TGTGCCAGCAGCTCTTCCAGCGGGGGAAAAGTCAACTACAATGAGCAGTTCTTC.

The rearrangement joins TRBV3-1 (or the pseudogene TRBV3-2) to TRBJ2-4; 9 bases are shared with TRBD2. This CDR3 region has 18 residues. Per germline, CDR1 LGHDT and CDR2 YNNKEL (reference sequence). The trim removed 1 base at V and 1 base at J, leaving 8 bases unmatched. For the CDR3, the DNA is TGTGCCAGCAGCCAAGTCGGGGTAGCGGGAGATGCCAAAAACATTCAGTACTTC. Amino acids: CASSQVGVAGDAKNIQYF.

This sequence joins TRBV2 and TRBJ1-5; D ambiguous. This CDR3 has 13 amino acids. The V end was cut by 4 bases, the J end by 4 bases, with 8 bases between. The germline V gene encodes CDR1 SNHLY and CDR2 FYNNEI. The CDR3 is CASSGTGNQPQHF. In DNA form, the CDR3 reads TGTGCCAGCAGTGGGACGGGAAATCAGCCCCAGCATTTT.

The CDR3 sequence: CASSRLAGAFNEQFF. CDR3 nucleotide sequence: TGTGCCAGCAGCAGACTAGCGGGAGCTTTCAATGAGCAGTTCTTC. The chain is built from TRBV27 and TRBJ2-1; 12 nucleotides match TRBD2. J gave up 6 bases and V 6 bases, and 6 bases lay outside the gene matches. Germline lookup yields CDR1 MNHEY and CDR2 SMNVEV (reference sequence). This CDR3 is built from 15 residues.

J is TRBJ1-2 and V is TRBV6-5; 10 positions match TRBD1. The CDR3 is 15 amino acids. Germline loops: CDR1 MNHEY, CDR2 SVGAGI. V lost 2 bases and J lost 8; bases outside the gene matches: 8. The CDR3 bases are TGTGCCAGCAGTTACCCGGGACAGGGGATTCGAGGCTACACCTTC. It translates to CASSYPGQGIRGYTF.

The chain employs TRBV3-1 (or the pseudogene TRBV3-2) and TRBJ2-3, with D perhaps TRBD1 (5 bases). Trimming shortened V by 1 base and J by 6 bases, and 8 bases separated the two germline ends. Germline V lookup: CDR1 LGHDT, CDR2 YNNKEL (reference sequence). CDR3 length equals 13 residues. The CDR3: CASSQVDTDTQYF. CDR3 nucleotides: TGTGCCAGCAGCCAAGTGGACACGGATACGCAGTATTTT.

Only one count was recorded for this clone. CDR3 bases: TGTGCCACCAGCAGAGCCCATCAGGTGGAAGGAAACACCATATATTTT. Translation: CATSRAHQVEGNTIYF. The V call is TRBV15, the J call TRBJ1-3, with D unresolved. Trimming took off 1 base at V and 4 bases at J, with 14 bases between the two ends. The CDR3 consists of 16 residues. Germline V gene lookup returns CDR1 LNHNV and CDR2 YYDKDF (reference sequence).

This clone was counted only a few times. The chain joins TRBV7-3 to TRBJ2-1; TRBD2 matches at 15 bases. With V trimmed by 2 bases and J by 3 bases, 5 bases remained unmatched. The CDR3 sequence is 18 residues long. From germline, CDR1 is SGHTA and CDR2 FQGTGA. The CDR3 DNA reads TGTGCCAGCAGCTTAGAGGGGACTAGCGGGAGGTTCTACAATGAGCAGTTCTTC. Protein: CASSLEGTSGRFYNEQFF.

The rearrangement joins TRBV5-6 to TRBJ1-2; 11 bases match TRBD1. CDR3 length: 15 residues. Looked up from germline, CDR1 is SGHDT and CDR2 is YYEEEE. With 3 bases clipped from V and 2 bases from J, the junction kept 3 bases outside the gene matches. The CDR3 spells CASSWGTGGNYGYTF. The CDR3 DNA sequence: TGTGCCAGCAGCTGGGGGACAGGGGGAAACTATGGCTACACCTTC.